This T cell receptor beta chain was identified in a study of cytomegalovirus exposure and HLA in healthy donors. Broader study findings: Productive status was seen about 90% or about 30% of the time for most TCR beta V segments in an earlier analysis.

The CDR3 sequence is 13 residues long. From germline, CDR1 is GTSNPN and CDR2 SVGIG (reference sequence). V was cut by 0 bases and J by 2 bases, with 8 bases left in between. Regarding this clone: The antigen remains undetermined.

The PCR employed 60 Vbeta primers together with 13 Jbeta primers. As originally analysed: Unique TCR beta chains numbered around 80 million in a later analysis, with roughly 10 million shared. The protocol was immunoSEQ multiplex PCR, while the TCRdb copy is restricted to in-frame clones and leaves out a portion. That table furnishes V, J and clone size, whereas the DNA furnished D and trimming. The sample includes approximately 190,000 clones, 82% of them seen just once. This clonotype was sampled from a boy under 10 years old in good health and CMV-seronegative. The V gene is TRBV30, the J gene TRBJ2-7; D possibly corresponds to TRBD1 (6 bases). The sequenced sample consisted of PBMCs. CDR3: CAWSVQGTYEQYF. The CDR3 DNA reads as TGTGCCTGGAGTGTACAGGGCACCTACGAGCAGTACTTC.